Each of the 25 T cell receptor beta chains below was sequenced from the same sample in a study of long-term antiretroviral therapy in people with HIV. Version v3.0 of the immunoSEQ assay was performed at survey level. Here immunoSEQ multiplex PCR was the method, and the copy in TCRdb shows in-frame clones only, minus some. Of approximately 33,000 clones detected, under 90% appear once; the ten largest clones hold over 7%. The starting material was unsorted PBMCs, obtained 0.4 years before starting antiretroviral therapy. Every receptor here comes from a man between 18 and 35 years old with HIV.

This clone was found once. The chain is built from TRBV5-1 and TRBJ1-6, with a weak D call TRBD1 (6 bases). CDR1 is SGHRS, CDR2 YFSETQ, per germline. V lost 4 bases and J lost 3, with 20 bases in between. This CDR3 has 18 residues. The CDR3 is CASSQEGGLSLYNSPLHF. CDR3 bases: TGCGCCAGCAGCCAAGAGGGGGGGCTTAGTCTCTATAATTCACCCCTCCACTTT. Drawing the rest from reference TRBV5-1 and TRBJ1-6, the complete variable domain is KAGVTQTPRYLIKTRGQQVTLSCSPISGHRSVSWYQQTPGQGLQFLFEYFSETQRNKGNFPGRFSGRQFSNSRSEMNVSTLELGDSALYLCASSQEGGLSLYNSPLHFGNGTRLTVT.

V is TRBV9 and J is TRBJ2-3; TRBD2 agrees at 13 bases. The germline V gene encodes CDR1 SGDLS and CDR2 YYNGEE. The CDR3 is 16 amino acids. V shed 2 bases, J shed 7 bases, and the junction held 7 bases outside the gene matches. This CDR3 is CASSVGGLAGLNTQYF. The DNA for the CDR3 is TGTGCCAGCAGCGTGGGGGGACTAGCGGGACTGAATACGCAGTATTTT.

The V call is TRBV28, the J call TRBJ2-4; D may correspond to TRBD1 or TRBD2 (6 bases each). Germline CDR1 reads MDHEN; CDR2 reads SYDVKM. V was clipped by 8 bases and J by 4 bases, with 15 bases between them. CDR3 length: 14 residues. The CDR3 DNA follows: TGTGCCAGCCCCAAGCAGGGGACTAAAAACATTCAGTACTTC. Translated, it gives CASPKQGTKNIQYF.

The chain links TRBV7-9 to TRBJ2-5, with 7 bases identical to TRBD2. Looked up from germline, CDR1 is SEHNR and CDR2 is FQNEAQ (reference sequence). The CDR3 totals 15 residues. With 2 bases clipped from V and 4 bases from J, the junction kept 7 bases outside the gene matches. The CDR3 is CASSLRGVEGETQYF. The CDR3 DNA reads TGTGCCAGCAGCTTACGGGGGGTGGAGGGAGAGACCCAGTACTTC.

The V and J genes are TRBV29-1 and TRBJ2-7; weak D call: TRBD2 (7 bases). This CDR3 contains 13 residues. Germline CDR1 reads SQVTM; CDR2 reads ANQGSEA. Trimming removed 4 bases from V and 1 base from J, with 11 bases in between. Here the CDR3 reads CSVVRGGSYEQYF. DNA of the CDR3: TGCAGCGTTGTAAGGGGGGGTTCCTACGAGCAGTACTTC.

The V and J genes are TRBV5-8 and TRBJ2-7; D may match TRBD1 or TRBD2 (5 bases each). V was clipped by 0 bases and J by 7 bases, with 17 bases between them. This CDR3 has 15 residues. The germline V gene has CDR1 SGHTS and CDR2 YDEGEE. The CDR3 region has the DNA TGTGCCAGCAGCTTGGGGGCAGGGAAGGGCGGGGAGCAGTACTTC. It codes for CASSLGAGKGGEQYF.

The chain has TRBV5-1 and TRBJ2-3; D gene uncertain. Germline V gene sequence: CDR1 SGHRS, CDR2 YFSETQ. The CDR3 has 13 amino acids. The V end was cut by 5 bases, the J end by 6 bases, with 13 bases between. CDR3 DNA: TGCGCCAGCAGGGCCCGGGTGCTGGATACGCAGTATTTT. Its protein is CASRARVLDTQYF.

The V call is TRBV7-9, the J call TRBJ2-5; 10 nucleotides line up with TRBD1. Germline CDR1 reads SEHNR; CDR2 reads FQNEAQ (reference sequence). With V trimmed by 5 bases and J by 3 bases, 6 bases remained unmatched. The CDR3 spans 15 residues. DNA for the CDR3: TGTGCCAGCAGCCCTCGGACAGGGGGGGAAGAGACCCAGTACTTC. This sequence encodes CASSPRTGGEETQYF.

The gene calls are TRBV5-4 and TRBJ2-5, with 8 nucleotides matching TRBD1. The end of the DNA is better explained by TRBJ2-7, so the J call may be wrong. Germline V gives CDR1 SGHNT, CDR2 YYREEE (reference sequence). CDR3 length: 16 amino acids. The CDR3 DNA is TGTGCCAGCAGCTTGGATAACAGGGGGAATGCCTACGAGCAGTACTTC. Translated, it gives CASSLDNRGNAYEQYF.

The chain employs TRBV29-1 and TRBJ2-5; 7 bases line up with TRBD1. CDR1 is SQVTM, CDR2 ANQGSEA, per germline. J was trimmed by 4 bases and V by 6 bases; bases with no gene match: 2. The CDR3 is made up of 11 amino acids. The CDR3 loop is CSVHRGETQYF. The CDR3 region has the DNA TGCAGCGTCCACAGGGGAGAGACCCAGTACTTC.

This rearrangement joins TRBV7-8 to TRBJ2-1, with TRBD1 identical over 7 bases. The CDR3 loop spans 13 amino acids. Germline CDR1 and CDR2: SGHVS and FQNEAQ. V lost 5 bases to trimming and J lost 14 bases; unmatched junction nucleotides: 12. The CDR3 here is CASSARTGPREFF. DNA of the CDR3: TGTGCCAGCAGCGCGCGGACAGGCCCTAGGGAGTTCTTC.

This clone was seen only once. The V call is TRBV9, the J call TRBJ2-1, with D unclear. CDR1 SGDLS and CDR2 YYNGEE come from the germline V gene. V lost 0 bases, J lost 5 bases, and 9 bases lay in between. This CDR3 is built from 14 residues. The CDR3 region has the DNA TGTGCCAGCAGCGTAGCAGAAGGAAACAATGAGCAGTTCTTC. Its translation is CASSVAEGNNEQFF. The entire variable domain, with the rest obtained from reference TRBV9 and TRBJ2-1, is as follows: DSGVTQTPKHLITATGQRVTLRCSPRSGDLSVYWYQQSLDQGLQFLIQYYNGEERAKGNILERFSAQQFPDLHSELNLSSLELGDSALYFCASSVAEGNNEQFFGPGTRLTVL.

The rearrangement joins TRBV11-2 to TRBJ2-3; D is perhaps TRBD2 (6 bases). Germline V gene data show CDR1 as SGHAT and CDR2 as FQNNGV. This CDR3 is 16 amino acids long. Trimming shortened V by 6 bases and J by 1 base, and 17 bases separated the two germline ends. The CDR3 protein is CASRNWGRRGTDTQYF. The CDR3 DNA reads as TGTGCCAGCAGGAACTGGGGGAGGAGGGGCACAGATACGCAGTATTTT.

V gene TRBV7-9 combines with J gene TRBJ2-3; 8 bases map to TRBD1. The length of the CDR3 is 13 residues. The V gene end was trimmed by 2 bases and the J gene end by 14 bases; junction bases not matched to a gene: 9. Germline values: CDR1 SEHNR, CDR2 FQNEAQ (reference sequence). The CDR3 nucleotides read TGTGCCAGCAGCTTATTACAGGGACAGGAACGGTATTTT. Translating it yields CASSLLQGQERYF.

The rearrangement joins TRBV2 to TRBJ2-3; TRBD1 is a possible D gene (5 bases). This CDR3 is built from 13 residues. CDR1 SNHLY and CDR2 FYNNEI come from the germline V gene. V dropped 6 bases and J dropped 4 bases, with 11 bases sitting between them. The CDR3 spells CASRDTRADTQYF. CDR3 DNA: TGTGCCAGCAGGGACACCCGGGCAGATACGCAGTATTTT.

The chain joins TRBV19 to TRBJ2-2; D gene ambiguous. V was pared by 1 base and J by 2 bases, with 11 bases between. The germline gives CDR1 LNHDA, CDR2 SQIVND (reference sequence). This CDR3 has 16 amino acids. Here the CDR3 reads CASSIGGTGNTGELFF. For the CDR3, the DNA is TGTGCCAGTAGTATAGGCGGAACGGGTAACACCGGGGAGCTGTTTTTT.

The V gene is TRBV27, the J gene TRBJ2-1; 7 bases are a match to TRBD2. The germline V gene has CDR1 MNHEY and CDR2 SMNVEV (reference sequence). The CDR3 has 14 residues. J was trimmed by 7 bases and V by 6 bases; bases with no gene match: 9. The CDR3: CASRPYYSGNEQFF. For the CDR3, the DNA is TGTGCCAGCAGACCCTACTATAGCGGGAATGAGCAGTTCTTC.

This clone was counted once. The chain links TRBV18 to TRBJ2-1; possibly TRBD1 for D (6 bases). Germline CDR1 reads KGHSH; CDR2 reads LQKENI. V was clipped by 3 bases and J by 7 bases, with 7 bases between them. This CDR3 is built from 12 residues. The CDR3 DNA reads TGTGCCAGCTCACCCCAGGGGAATGAGCAGTTCTTC. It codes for CASSPQGNEQFF.

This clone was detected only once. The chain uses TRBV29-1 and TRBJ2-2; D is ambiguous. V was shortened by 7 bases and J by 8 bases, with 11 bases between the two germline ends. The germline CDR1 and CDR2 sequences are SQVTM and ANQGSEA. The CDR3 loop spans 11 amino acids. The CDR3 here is CSGRSSGELFF. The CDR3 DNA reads TGCAGCGGGCGGTCCTCTGGGGAGCTGTTTTTT.

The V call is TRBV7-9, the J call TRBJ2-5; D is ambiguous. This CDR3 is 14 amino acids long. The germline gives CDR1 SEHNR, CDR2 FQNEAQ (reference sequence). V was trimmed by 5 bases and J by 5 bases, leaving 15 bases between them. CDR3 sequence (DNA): TGTGCCAGCAGCGACTCTCGGCGTCGGGAGACCCAGTACTTC. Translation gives CASSDSRRRETQYF.

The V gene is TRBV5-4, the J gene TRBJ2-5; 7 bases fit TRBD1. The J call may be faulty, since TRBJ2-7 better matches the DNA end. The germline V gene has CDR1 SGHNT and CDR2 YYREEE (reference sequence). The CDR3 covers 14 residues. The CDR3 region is CASSHIDTGAEQYF. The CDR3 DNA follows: TGTGCCAGCAGCCACATAGATACAGGGGCCGAGCAGTACTTC.

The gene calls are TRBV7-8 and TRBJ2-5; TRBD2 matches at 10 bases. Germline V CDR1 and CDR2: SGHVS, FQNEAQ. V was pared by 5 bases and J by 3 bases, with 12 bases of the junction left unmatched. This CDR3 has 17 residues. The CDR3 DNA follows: TGTGCCAGCAGCCCCAGAGCAGCGGGAGGGCTGAAAGAGACCCAGTACTTC. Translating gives CASSPRAAGGLKETQYF. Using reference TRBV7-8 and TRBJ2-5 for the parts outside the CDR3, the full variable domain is GAGVSQSPRYKVAKRGQDVALRCDPISGHVSLFWYQQALGQGPEFLTYFQNEAQLDKSGLPSDRFFAERPEGSVSTLKIQRTQQEDSAVYLCASSPRAAGGLKETQYFGPGTRLLVL.

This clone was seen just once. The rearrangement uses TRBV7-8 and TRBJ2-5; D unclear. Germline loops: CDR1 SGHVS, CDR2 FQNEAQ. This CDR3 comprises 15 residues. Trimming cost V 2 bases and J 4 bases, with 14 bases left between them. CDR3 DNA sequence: TGTGCCAGCAGCTTATTAGGCACGCCCGGAGAGACCCAGTACTTC. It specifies CASSLLGTPGETQYF.

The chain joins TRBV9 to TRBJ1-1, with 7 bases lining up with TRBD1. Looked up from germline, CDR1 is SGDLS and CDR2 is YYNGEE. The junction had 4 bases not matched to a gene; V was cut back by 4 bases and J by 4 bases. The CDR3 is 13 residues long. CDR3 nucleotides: TGTGCCAGCAGCCCAGCAGGGGGCACTGAAGCTTTCTTT. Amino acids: CASSPAGGTEAFF.

The CDR3 coding sequence is TGTGCCAGCAGCTTAGGAGGGATCATGAACACTGAAGCTTTCTTT. Protein product: CASSLGGIMNTEAFF. The rearrangement uses TRBV7-2 and TRBJ1-1; D gene unclear. This CDR3 has 15 residues. CDR1 and CDR2 (germline): SGHTA, FQGNSA. V lost 1 base, J lost 0 bases, and 9 bases lay in between.